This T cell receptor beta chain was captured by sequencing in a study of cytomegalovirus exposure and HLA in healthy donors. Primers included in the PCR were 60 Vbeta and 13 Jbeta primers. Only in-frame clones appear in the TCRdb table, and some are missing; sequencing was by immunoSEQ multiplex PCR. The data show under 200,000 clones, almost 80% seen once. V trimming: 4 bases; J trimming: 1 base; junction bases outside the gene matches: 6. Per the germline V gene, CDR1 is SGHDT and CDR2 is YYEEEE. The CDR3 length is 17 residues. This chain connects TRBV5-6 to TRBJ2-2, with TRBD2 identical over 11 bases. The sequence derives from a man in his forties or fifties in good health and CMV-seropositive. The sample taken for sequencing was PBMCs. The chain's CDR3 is CASSRGTSGVNTGELFF. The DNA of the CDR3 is TGTGCCAGCAGCCGTGGGACTAGCGGAGTGAACACCGGGGAGCTGTTTTTT.